One sample yielded the 22 T cell receptor beta chains listed below, sequenced in a study of technical replicates of blood from a handful of donors. Repertoires were generated with immunoSEQ multiplex PCR, while TCRdb's copy carries only in-frame clones and drops some. The data hold roughly 70,000 clones, with 90% observed a single time. The material sequenced was PBMCs. The receptors were sampled from a human donor in good health. Some clones in this sample may be carry-over from other donors' samples.

V usage is TRBV4-1 and J usage is TRBJ1-3; D possibly corresponds to TRBD1 (6 bases). V was clipped by 0 bases and J by 2 bases, with 8 bases between them. CDR3 size: 15 residues. Germline loops: CDR1 MGHRA, CDR2 YSYEKL. CDR3 in amino acids: CASSQDEGAGNTIYF. CDR3 nucleotide sequence: TGCGCCAGCAGCCAAGATGAGGGGGCTGGAAACACCATATATTTT.

The J gene is TRBJ1-1, the V gene TRBV14; the D is unclear. Trimming cost V 1 base and J 5 bases, with 20 bases left between them. The CDR3 is made up of 17 amino acids. Germline CDR1 reads SGHDN; CDR2 reads FVKESK. The CDR3 sequence is CASSQGFASSPWTEAFF. In nucleotides, the CDR3 is TGTGCCAGCAGCCAAGGTTTCGCGAGCTCACCCTGGACTGAAGCTTTCTTT.

The gene calls are TRBV7-2 and TRBJ1-1; 9 bases fit TRBD1. The junction had 10 bases not matched to a gene; V was cut back by 3 bases and J by 5 bases. Germline V lookup: CDR1 SGHTA, CDR2 FQGNSA. The CDR3 runs 16 residues. The CDR3 loop reads CASSFLGQGGGTEAFF. The CDR3 DNA reads TGTGCCAGCAGCTTTCTGGGACAGGGTGGAGGAACTGAAGCTTTCTTT.

The gene calls are TRBV7-9 and TRBJ1-2; 8 bases map to TRBD1. This CDR3 has 14 amino acids. CDR1 and CDR2 (germline): SEHNR, FQNEAQ (reference sequence). The V and J ends lost 4 bases and 7 bases, in that order; junction bases with no gene match: 8. CDR3 loop: CASSSAWTGFGYTF. DNA of the CDR3: TGTGCCAGCAGCTCCGCGTGGACAGGGTTTGGCTACACCTTC.

The rearrangement uses TRBV7-2 and TRBJ2-1, with D perhaps TRBD1 (5 bases). This CDR3 has 17 amino acids. V shed 7 bases and J shed 0 bases, with 19 bases lying between them. Germline CDR1 is SGHTA and CDR2 is FQGNSA. This chain's CDR3 is CASKKGAAIGSYNEQFF. CDR3 DNA sequence: TGTGCCAGCAAAAAAGGGGCGGCAATTGGCTCCTACAATGAGCAGTTCTTC.

The chain employs TRBV6-5 and TRBJ2-7, with TRBD1 matching over 8 bases. From germline, CDR1 is MNHEY and CDR2 SVGAGI. CDR3 length equals 16 residues. The trim removed 0 bases at V and 0 bases at J, leaving 4 bases unmatched. This chain's CDR3 is CASSYSRDRTSYEQYF. The CDR3 DNA reads TGTGCCAGCAGTTACTCGAGGGACAGGACCTCCTACGAGCAGTACTTC.

The CDR3 protein is CASSSEPRGSQQFF. CDR3 DNA: TGCGCCAGCAGCTCGGAGCCTAGGGGCTCCCAACAGTTCTTC. The genes are TRBV5-1 and TRBJ2-1; a weak D match, TRBD1 (5 bases). CDR1 is SGHRS and CDR2 is YFSETQ in the germline V gene. With 3 bases removed from V and 13 bases from J, the gap between germline ends came to 20 bases. This CDR3 has 14 amino acids.

The rearrangement uses TRBV5-1 and TRBJ2-3; TRBD2 matches at 8 bases. V shed 5 bases and J 2 bases; nucleotides not matched to a gene: 10. This CDR3 spans 16 amino acids. Germline lookup yields CDR1 SGHRS and CDR2 YFSETQ. CDR3: CASRSVAGQNTDTQYF. The CDR3 DNA sequence: TGCGCCAGCAGGTCCGTAGCGGGGCAAAACACAGATACGCAGTATTTT.

DNA for the CDR3: TGTGCCAGCATGCGACAGGGACGTGAAAAACTGTTTTTT. Encoded protein: CASMRQGREKLFF. The chain joins TRBV7-9 to TRBJ1-4; 7 bases fit TRBD1. Trimming cost V 7 bases and J 7 bases; bases outside gene matches: 6. The CDR3 spans 13 residues. Looked up from germline, CDR1 is SEHNR and CDR2 is FQNEAQ (reference sequence).

Remarks on this clone: Additional DNA sequences in this sample encode the identical CDR3. The gene calls are TRBV14 and TRBJ1-3, with 8 bases identical to TRBD1. The length of the CDR3 is 16 residues. The trim removed 3 bases at V and 3 bases at J, leaving 7 bases unmatched. Germline CDR1 reads SGHDN; CDR2 reads FVKESK. DNA for the CDR3: TGTGCCAGCAGCCAGCTAACAGGGGGAAGTGGAAACACCATATATTTT. Its translation is CASSQLTGGSGNTIYF.

The genes are TRBV6-1 and TRBJ1-5, with unresolved D. The V gene's germline CDR1 is MNHNS and CDR2 SASEGT. There are 14 residues in the CDR3. V lost 4 bases to trimming and J lost 4 bases, with 11 bases between them. The CDR3 DNA reads as TGTGCCAGCAGTGTGGCGGGCGGTAATCAGCCCCAGCATTTT. Translated: CASSVAGGNQPQHF.

The chain employs TRBV6-1 and TRBJ1-2; TRBD1 matches 9 bases. The germline gives CDR1 MNHNS, CDR2 SASEGT. V gave up 3 bases and J gave up 7 bases; unmatched junction bases: 15. The CDR3 is made up of 17 amino acids. In DNA form, the CDR3 reads TGTGCCAGCAGTGACCCATGGGGACAGGGCCCAAGAGGTGGCTACACCTTC. It yields the protein CASSDPWGQGPRGGYTF.

The chain couples TRBV6-1 to TRBJ1-4; D is ambiguous. CDR1 is MNHNS, CDR2 SASEGT, per germline. There are 13 residues in the CDR3. The V gene lost 4 bases and the J gene lost 7 bases, with 10 bases spanning the gap. In nucleotides, the CDR3 is TGTGCCAGCAGTGGTGAGATTAGTGAAAAACTGTTTTTT. As protein: CASSGEISEKLFF.

The chain is built from TRBV18 and TRBJ2-7; 12 bases match TRBD2. This CDR3 region has 14 residues. The germline gives CDR1 KGHSH, CDR2 LQKENI. Trimming removed 4 bases from V and 2 bases from J; junction bases left unmatched: 0. DNA for the CDR3: TGTGCCAGCTCACGGACTAGCGGGGCCTACGAGCAGTACTTC. Translating it yields CASSRTSGAYEQYF.

This clone was counted only a few times. The chain carries TRBV6-6 and TRBJ1-5, with D perhaps matching TRBD1 (5 bases). The germline CDR1 and CDR2 sequences are MNHNY and SVGAGI (reference sequence). The CDR3 contains 14 residues. V shed 8 bases and J shed 0 bases, with 11 bases lying between them. The CDR3 here is CASHSGGSNQPQHF. In nucleotides, the CDR3 is TGTGCCAGCCACTCCGGGGGTAGCAATCAGCCCCAGCATTTT.

This clone was counted a single time. The rearrangement joins TRBV6-1 to TRBJ2-2; tentative D call: TRBD1 (5 bases). The V gene's germline CDR1 is MNHNS and CDR2 SASEGT. Trimming removed 2 bases at V and 4 bases at J, with 11 bases between. The length of the CDR3 is 15 residues. CDR3 amino acids: CASSENEGVTGELFF. In DNA form, the CDR3 reads TGTGCCAGCAGTGAAAACGAAGGGGTCACCGGGGAGCTGTTTTTT.

V gene TRBV6-5 combines with J gene TRBJ1-2; TRBD1 is a possible D gene (5 bases). The CDR3 length is 15 residues. Germline V gene sequence: CDR1 MNHEY, CDR2 SVGAGI. V lost 4 bases to trimming and J lost 5 bases, with 17 bases between them. CDR3 region: CASSSNQGVGYGYTF. CDR3 nucleotides: TGTGCCAGCAGTTCAAATCAAGGGGTCGGGTATGGCTACACCTTC.

The chain recombines TRBV7-2 with TRBJ1-2, with TRBD1 as a possible D gene (6 bases). The V and J ends lost 5 bases and 3 bases respectively, with 16 bases between them. The V gene's germline CDR1 is SGHTA and CDR2 FQGNSA. CDR3 length equals 15 residues. Here the CDR3 DNA reads TGTGCCAGCAGCCGAGGGGGGGATATTTACTATGGCTACACCTTC. This sequence encodes CASSRGGDIYYGYTF.

The chain combines TRBV7-8 with TRBJ1-5; TRBD1 might be the D (6 bases). Trimming took off 5 bases at V and 2 bases at J, with 19 bases between the two ends. The CDR3 totals 17 residues. Germline V CDR1 and CDR2: SGHVS, FQNEAQ. Here the CDR3 DNA reads TGTGCCAGCAGCCCGGACAGAGCTGCGAGGGGCAATCAGCCCCAGCATTTT. This translates into CASSPDRAARGNQPQHF.

The CDR3 region is CASSEAPGSGNTIYF. For the CDR3, the DNA is TGTGCCAGCAGTGAAGCGCCAGGCTCTGGAAACACCATATATTTT. The chain uses TRBV6-1 and TRBJ1-3; D is uncertain. Germline lookup yields CDR1 MNHNS and CDR2 SASEGT. The CDR3 has 15 residues. The V and J ends lost 0 bases and 0 bases respectively, with 6 bases between them.

This clone has just a few counts. The gene calls are TRBV27 and TRBJ2-7; D remains ambiguous. The V end was cut by 4 bases, the J end by 0 bases, with 4 bases between. CDR3 size: 12 residues. Germline CDR1 MNHEY, CDR2 SMNVEV (reference sequence). CDR3 in amino acids: CASSSRSYEQYF. CDR3 coding DNA: TGTGCCAGCAGTTCCCGCTCCTACGAGCAGTACTTC.

The V gene is TRBV4-3, the J gene TRBJ1-1; TRBD1 matches at 7 bases. There are 17 residues in the CDR3. V lost 0 bases to trimming and J lost 6 bases; unmatched junction nucleotides: 13. Germline V gene sequence: CDR1 LGHNA, CDR2 YSLEER. This CDR3 is CASSQESSSGGLAEAFF. CDR3 DNA sequence: TGCGCCAGCAGCCAAGAATCTTCCTCAGGGGGGTTGGCTGAAGCTTTCTTT.